This T cell receptor beta chain originates from a study of blood T cell repertoires in COVID-19. In the study overall: Researchers got acute and convalescent COVID-19 samples from the United States, Italy and Spain. T cells, B-cell-depleted T cells, or PBMCs supplied cDNA or gDNA.

This clone was seen more than once but under ten times. In the original workflow: Nucleated cell counts were estimated from reference gene primer amplification. Using immunoSEQ multiplex PCR, the repertoire was profiled, and TCRdb retains in-frame clones only, with some absent. V and J calls plus clone size are reproduced from that table; the DNA served to infer D and trimming. The data hold 250,000 to 350,000 clones, with around four fifths observed a single time. The germline CDR1 and CDR2 sequences are SGHDT and YYEEEE. The CDR3 sequence is 14 residues long. V was shortened by 3 bases and J by 5 bases, with 12 bases between the two germline ends.

Specimen: peripheral blood. The receptor's source is a woman in her 50s with acute or convalescent COVID-19. V and J are TRBV5-6 and TRBJ1-5; D might be TRBD1 (5 bases). The CDR3 region is CASSSPGRDQPQHF. CDR3 coding DNA: TGTGCCAGCAGCTCCCCAGGGAGGGATCAGCCCCAGCATTTT.